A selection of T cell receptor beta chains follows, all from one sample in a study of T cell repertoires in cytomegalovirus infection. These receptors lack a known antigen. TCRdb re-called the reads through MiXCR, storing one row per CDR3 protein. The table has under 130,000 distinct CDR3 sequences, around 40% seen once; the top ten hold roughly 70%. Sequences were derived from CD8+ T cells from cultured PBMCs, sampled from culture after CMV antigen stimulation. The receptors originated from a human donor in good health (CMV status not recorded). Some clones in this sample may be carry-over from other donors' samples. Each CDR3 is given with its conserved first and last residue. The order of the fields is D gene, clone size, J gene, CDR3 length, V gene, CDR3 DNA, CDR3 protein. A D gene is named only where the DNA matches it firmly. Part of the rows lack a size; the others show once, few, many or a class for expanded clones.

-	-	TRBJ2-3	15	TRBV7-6	TGTGCCAGCAGCTTAGCTGAACTTCGGGCAGATACGCAGTATTTT	CASSLAELRADTQYF
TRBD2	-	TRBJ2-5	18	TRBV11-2	TGTGCCAGCAGCTTAGCTAGCGGGGGGGCGGGAGCCTGGGAGACCCAGTACTTC	CASSLASGGAGAWETQYF
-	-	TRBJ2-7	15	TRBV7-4	TGTGCCAGCAGCGTAGTACGGGACGGGTCCTACGAGCAGTACTTC	CASSVVRDGSYEQYF
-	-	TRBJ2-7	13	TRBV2	TGTGCCAGCAAAATAGGGGTAGCCTACGAGCAGTACTTC	CASKIGVAYEQYF
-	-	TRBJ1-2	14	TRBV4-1	TGCGCCAGCAGCCAAGAAGAGGCAAACTATGGCTACACCTTC	CASSQEEANYGYTF
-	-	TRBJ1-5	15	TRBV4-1	TGCGCCAGCAGCCAGGTCTCCGGTTCCAATCAGCCCCAGCATTTT	CASSQVSGSNQPQHF
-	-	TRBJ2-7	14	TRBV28	TGTGCCAGCAGTGACCGGGTCCGTTGGTACGAGCAGTACTTC	CASSDRVRWYEQYF
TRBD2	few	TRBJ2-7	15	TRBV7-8	TGTGCCAGCAGCGGACGGGAGGGCGGCTACTACGAGCAGTACTTC	CASSGREGGYYEQYF
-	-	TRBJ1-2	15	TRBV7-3	TGTGCCAGCAGCTTAGGCGCAGGGGTGATCTTAGGCTACACCTTC	CASSLGAGVILGYTF
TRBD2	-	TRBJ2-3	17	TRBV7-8	TGTGCCAGCAGCCCTAGTCTTAGCGGGGGGGAAACAGATACGCAGTATTTT	CASSPSLSGGETDTQYF
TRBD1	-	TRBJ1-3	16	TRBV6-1	TGTGCCAGCAGTGAACAGGAGGGGGCCGGTGGAAACACCATATATTTT	CASSEQEGAGGNTIYF
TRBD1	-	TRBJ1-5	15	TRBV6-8	TGTGCCAGCAGTTACCTGGGGACAGGGGATCAGCCCCAGCATTTT	CASSYLGTGDQPQHF
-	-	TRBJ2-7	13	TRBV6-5	TGTGCCAGCAGTTCGACTCTCTCCTACGAGCAGTACTTC	CASSSTLSYEQYF
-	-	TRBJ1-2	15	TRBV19	TGTGCCAGTACCATCGGGGGACAAACTAACTATGGCTACACCTTC	CASTIGGQTNYGYTF
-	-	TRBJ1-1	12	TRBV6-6	TGTGCCAGCAGTTACGGGGGGGATGTGGCTTTCTTT	CASSYGGDVAFF
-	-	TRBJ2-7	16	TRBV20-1	TGCAGTGCTAGAGATTGGACAGCGATTTGGACCTACGAGCAGTACTTC	CSARDWTAIWTYEQYF
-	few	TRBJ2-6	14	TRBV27	TGTGCCAGCCAGGGGTCGGGCGGGGCCAACGTCCTGACTTTC	CASQGSGGANVLTF
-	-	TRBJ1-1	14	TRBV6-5	TGTGCCAGCAGGCCCGGGACAATGAACACTGAAGCTTTCTTT	CASRPGTMNTEAFF
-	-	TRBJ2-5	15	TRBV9	TGTGCCAGCAGCGTAGCCGGGACGCCTCAAGAGACCCAGTACTTC	CASSVAGTPQETQYF
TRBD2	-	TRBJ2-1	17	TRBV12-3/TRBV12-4	TGTGCCAGCAGCCGAACCCGACTAGCGGGGGCTTACAATGAGCAGTTCTTC	CASSRTRLAGAYNEQFF
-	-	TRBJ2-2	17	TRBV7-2	TGTGCCAGCAGCTTTGTGACGGCAGTCAAGAACACCGGGGAGCTGTTTTTT	CASSFVTAVKNTGELFF
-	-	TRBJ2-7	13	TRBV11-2	TGTGCCAGCAGCTTAGCCGGGATTTGGGAGCAGTACTTC	CASSLAGIWEQYF
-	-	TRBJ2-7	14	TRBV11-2	TGTGCCAGCAGCTTAGAAACAGGGTGGTACGAGCAGTACTTC	CASSLETGWYEQYF
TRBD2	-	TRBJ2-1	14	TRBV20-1	TGCAGTGCTAAACTAGCGCTGAACTACAATGAGCAGTTCTTC	CSAKLALNYNEQFF
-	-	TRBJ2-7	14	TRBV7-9	TGTGCCAGCAGCGGGGGGACAACCTCCTACGAGCAGTACTTC	CASSGGTTSYEQYF
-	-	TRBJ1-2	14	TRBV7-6	TGTGCCAGCAGCTTCGGCCAGTCTAACTATGGCTACACCTTC	CASSFGQSNYGYTF
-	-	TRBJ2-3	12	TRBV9	TGTGCCAGCAGCGTGGGTCCAGATACGCAGTATTTT	CASSVGPDTQYF
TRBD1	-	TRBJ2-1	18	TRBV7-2	TGTGCCAGCAGCTTATACCCCCCAACAGGGGGCTCCTACAATGAGCAGTTCTTC	CASSLYPPTGGSYNEQFF
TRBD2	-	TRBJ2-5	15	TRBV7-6	TGTGCCAGCAGCTTAGAGGCGGGGGGCCAAGAGACCCAGTACTTC	CASSLEAGGQETQYF
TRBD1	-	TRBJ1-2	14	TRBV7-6	TGTGCCAGCAGCTACGGACAGGGGGCCTATGGCTACACCTTC	CASSYGQGAYGYTF
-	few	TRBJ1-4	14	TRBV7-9	TGTGCCAGCAGCTTAGGGCTTGGAGGTGAAAAACTGTTTTTT	CASSLGLGGEKLFF
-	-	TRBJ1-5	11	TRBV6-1	TGTGCCAGCAGTATCGGGGGAGCCCAGCATTTT	CASSIGGAQHF
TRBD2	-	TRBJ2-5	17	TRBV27	TGTGCCAGCAGTCGTCGGACTAGCGGGGTCGGACAAGAGACCCAGTACTTC	CASSRRTSGVGQETQYF